Listed below are T cell receptor beta chains from one sample, sequenced in a study of blood T cell repertoires in COVID-19. Here immunoSEQ multiplex PCR was the method, and the copy in TCRdb shows in-frame clones only, minus some. The data contain just over 300,000 clones, 89% of them seen just once; the ten biggest clones take up 1.5% to 2%. Sequencing was done on a sample of peripheral blood. These receptors were collected from a woman between 25 and 40 years old with COVID-19, enrolled during active disease. The CDR3 runs from the conserved cysteine through the conserved F or W. A D gene is named only where the DNA matches it firmly. Clone size is stated in some rows and not others, as once, few, many or a class when expanded.

v_gene	abundance	j_gene	d_gene	CDR3nt	CDR3aa
TRBV7-9	.	TRBJ1-4	TRBD1	TGTGCCAGCAGCGACGACAGGGGCTATAATGAAAAACTGTTTTTT	CASSDDRGYNEKLFF
TRBV12-3/TRBV12-4	once	TRBJ1-1	.	TGTGCCAGCAGTTCCGAGATGAACACTGAAGCTTTCTTT	CASSSEMNTEAFF
TRBV24-1	.	TRBJ1-2	TRBD1	TGTGCCACCACAGGGGGTTATGGCTACACCTTC	CATTGGYGYTF
TRBV7-9	.	TRBJ2-7	TRBD1	TGTGCCAGCAGCTTAGGCCCGCAGGGGGCCTCGGAGCAGTACTTC	CASSLGPQGASEQYF
TRBV19	.	TRBJ2-5	TRBD2	TGTGCCAGTAGCCTTACTAGCGGGGGCTCGCAAGAGACCCAGTACTTC	CASSLTSGGSQETQYF
TRBV4-3	.	TRBJ2-2	TRBD2	TGCGCCAGCAGCCAAGATATACTAGCGGGGTCCGCGAGCACCGGGGAGCTGTTTTTT	CASSQDILAGSASTGELFF
TRBV10-3	few	TRBJ1-3	TRBD1	TGTGCCATCAGTGAGTCTCAAGGAGGTCTACAGGGGGCTGGAAACACCATATATTTT	CAISESQGGLQGAGNTIYF
TRBV7-2	few	TRBJ2-1	.	TGTGCCAGCAGCTTCGACTCGTCCCGCAATGAGCAGTTCTTC	CASSFDSSRNEQFF
TRBV7-2	.	TRBJ2-1	TRBD2	TGTGCCAGCAGCTTAGGGGGGGAGGGGACTTTCTACAATGAGCAGTTCTTC	CASSLGGEGTFYNEQFF
TRBV2	.	TRBJ1-4	.	TGTGCCAGCAGAGCGTGGGGGACTCCTAGTGAAAAACTGTTTTTT	CASRAWGTPSEKLFF
TRBV7-2	.	TRBJ2-7	TRBD1	TGTGCCAGCAGATTAAGGGGGCGCGGATACGAGCAGTACTTC	CASRLRGRGYEQYF
TRBV5-4	.	TRBJ2-2	TRBD1	TGTGCCAGCAGCTCAAGGACAGGGGGGAACACCGGGGAGCTGTTTTTT	CASSSRTGGNTGELFF
TRBV9	.	TRBJ2-3	TRBD2	TGTGCCAGCAGCGTAGGGGCCGGGGGGGCAGTCATAGATACGCAGTATTTT	CASSVGAGGAVIDTQYF
TRBV24-1	.	TRBJ2-3	.	TGTGCCACCAGTGACCCGACGCCGGGGGGCACGCAGTATTTT	CATSDPTPGGTQYF
TRBV6-6	.	TRBJ2-1	.	TGTGCCAGCAGTTTACTAGGCACGCAGTTCTTC	CASSLLGTQFF
TRBV19	.	TRBJ1-1	TRBD1	TGTGCCAGTAGTTATGACAGGGCTTCGAACACTGAAGCTTTCTTT	CASSYDRASNTEAFF
TRBV30	.	TRBJ1-1	TRBD1	TGTGCCTGCCCGGACAGGACGAACACTGAAGCTTTCTTT	CACPDRTNTEAFF
TRBV4-1	.	TRBJ2-7	TRBD2	TGCGCCAGCAGCATACTCAAGACCCCATCGACTAGCGGGGGATTCTACGAGCAGTACTTC	CASSILKTPSTSGGFYEQYF
TRBV5-1	.	TRBJ1-1	.	TGCGCCAGCAGCCCCTGGGCAGGGGCGAACACTGAAGCTTTCTTT	CASSPWAGANTEAFF
TRBV23-1	.	TRBJ2-1	.	TGCGCCAGCAGGGCCCTACGGGTTGGTGAGCAGTTCTTC	CASRALRVGEQFF
TRBV5-1	once	TRBJ1-1	.	TGCGCCAGCAGCGTCTTCGGACAGCCACACACTGAAGCTTTCTTT	CASSVFGQPHTEAFF
TRBV7-9	.	TRBJ1-1	.	TGTGCCAGCAGCACCACCCAAGGAGCGTCCACTGAAGCTTTCTTT	CASSTTQGASTEAFF
TRBV19	.	TRBJ1-3	TRBD1	TGTGCCAGTGCCGGGACAGGGGAGGGCACCATATATTTT	CASAGTGEGTIYF
TRBV7-7	.	TRBJ2-5	.	TGTGCTAGCAGCTTAGCGGGGACAGTCGGAGAGACCCAGTACTTC	CASSLAGTVGETQYF
TRBV2	once	TRBJ1-5	TRBD1	TGTGCCAGCAGTGGCCTCGTTAGGGGGCGGAACATCGGTCAGCCCCAGCATTTT	CASSGLVRGRNIGQPQHF
TRBV15	.	TRBJ2-3	TRBD1	TGTGCCACCAGCACAGGGGGCGCAGGGGATACGCAGTATTTT	CATSTGGAGDTQYF
TRBV6-6	.	TRBJ1-5	.	TGTGCCAGCAGCCCCGGGGAGAGCAATCAGCCCCAGCATTTT	CASSPGESNQPQHF
TRBV6-5	.	TRBJ1-1	.	TGTGCCAGCGGGTTTCGTACCGGGACTGAAGCTTTCTTT	CASGFRTGTEAFF
TRBV9	few	TRBJ2-1	.	TGTGCCAGCAGCGTAGAACGGGGGAATGAGCAGTTCTTC	CASSVERGNEQFF
TRBV5-5	.	TRBJ1-5	TRBD1	TGTGCCAGCAGCGTAGCGGGACAGATACATCAGCCCCAGCATTTT	CASSVAGQIHQPQHF
TRBV19	.	TRBJ2-3	TRBD1	TGTGCCAGTAGTTTCAACAGGGGGCGGACAGATACGCAGTATTTT	CASSFNRGRTDTQYF